A single sample gave rise to the 29 T cell receptor beta chains below, sequenced in a study of OX40 agonist ivuxolimab in advanced cancers. Sequencing used immunoSEQ multiplex PCR; TCRdb keeps in-frame clones, though not all of them. This table holds about 50,000 clones, around nine tenths found once. The sample was CD4+ or CD8+ T cells sorted from blood, taken in a trial of the OX40 agonist ivuxolimab. The receptor source for this set is an adult with an advanced solid tumor such as melanoma, head and neck, liver or kidney cancer.

The chain carries TRBV2 and TRBJ2-2; D ambiguous. The germline V gene encodes CDR1 SNHLY and CDR2 FYNNEI. Trimming removed 2 bases at V and 2 bases at J, with 6 bases between. The CDR3 runs 14 residues. The CDR3 loop reads CASSEHSNTGELFF. In DNA, the CDR3 is TGTGCCAGCAGTGAACACAGTAACACCGGGGAGCTGTTTTTT.

The chain uses TRBV12-5 and TRBJ2-1; D ambiguous. From germline, CDR1 is LGHNT and CDR2 FRNRAP. CDR3 length equals 15 residues. V dropped 1 base and J dropped 2 bases, with 9 bases sitting between them. CDR3 amino acids: CASGLGSIPYNEQFF. As DNA, the CDR3 is TGTGCTAGTGGTTTGGGGTCAATACCCTACAATGAGCAGTTCTTC. The whole variable domain, remainder taken from reference TRBV12-5 and TRBJ2-1, is DARVTQTPRHKVTEMGQEVTMRCQPILGHNTVFWYRQTMMQGLELLAYFRNRAPLDDSGMPKDRFSAEMPDATLATLKIQPSEPRDSAVYFCASGLGSIPYNEQFFGPGTRLTVL.

This clone showed up just once. The chain employs TRBV4-1 and TRBJ1-5; D ambiguous. CDR1 is MGHRA and CDR2 is YSYEKL in the germline V gene. The germline V and J ends were trimmed by 1 base and 8 bases, with 12 bases remaining between them. The CDR3 is made up of 14 amino acids. CDR3 coding DNA: TGCGCCAGCAGCCAAGGTAGACTTTCGGAGCCCCAGCATTTT. Protein sequence: CASSQGRLSEPQHF.

The chain combines TRBV7-9 with TRBJ1-5, with unresolved D. CDR1 SEHNR and CDR2 FQNEAQ come from the germline V gene (reference sequence). Trimming cost V 6 bases and J 3 bases, with 12 bases left between them. The CDR3 contains 14 residues. CDR3 protein: CASSPGLYNQPQHF. As DNA, the CDR3 is TGTGCCAGCAGTCCCGGACTTTACAATCAGCCCCAGCATTTT.

The rearrangement joins TRBV11-3 to TRBJ2-1; 10 nucleotides line up with TRBD2. The CDR3 spans 14 residues. Germline loops: CDR1 SGHNT, CDR2 YENEEA. Germline trimming cut 1 base from V and 12 bases from J; bases unmatched to any gene: 6. In DNA, the CDR3 is TGTGCCAGCAGCTTAGCCGCTAGCGGGAGCCGGCAGTTCTTC. The encoded protein is CASSLAASGSRQFF.

This clone has just a few counts. The rearrangement joins TRBV5-1 to TRBJ2-7, with unresolved D. V was shortened by 2 bases and J by 0 bases, with 9 bases between the two germline ends. The germline V gene encodes CDR1 SGHRS and CDR2 YFSETQ. This CDR3 is 14 amino acids long. The CDR3 nucleotides read TGCGCCAGCAGCTTTGTAGAGAGCTCCTACGAGCAGTACTTC. The encoded protein is CASSFVESSYEQYF.

This rearrangement joins TRBV5-1 to TRBJ2-6; D not certain. V was pared by 0 bases and J by 7 bases, with 5 bases between. The CDR3 has 13 amino acids. The germline gives CDR1 SGHRS, CDR2 YFSETQ. The CDR3 coding sequence is TGCGCCAGCAGCTTGGCAGGCGCCAACGTCCTGACTTTC. It yields the protein CASSLAGANVLTF. The variable domain in full, completed from reference TRBV5-1 and TRBJ2-6, reads KAGVTQTPRYLIKTRGQQVTLSCSPISGHRSVSWYQQTPGQGLQFLFEYFSETQRNKGNFPGRFSGRQFSNSRSEMNVSTLELGDSALYLCASSLAGANVLTFGAGSRLTVL.

This clone was seen just once. CDR3 sequence reads: CASSPLWSSGTEAFF. The CDR3 DNA follows: TGTGCCAGCAGCCCACTATGGTCCTCGGGCACTGAAGCTTTCTTT. The chain couples TRBV6-1 to TRBJ1-1; D unresolved. Germline assignment: CDR1 MNHNS and CDR2 SASEGT. V dropped 6 bases and J dropped 4 bases, with 18 bases sitting between them. The length of the CDR3 is 15 residues.

The chain couples TRBV13 to TRBJ2-1, with 7 bases lining up with TRBD2. The CDR3 spans 16 residues. Germline assignment: CDR1 PRHDT and CDR2 FYEKMQ (reference sequence). Unmatched junction bases numbered 6, after V lost 0 bases and J lost 4 bases. Written as DNA, the CDR3 is TGTGCCAGCAGCTTAGGAACAGGTAGCGGGTACAATGAGCAGTTCTTC. Its translation is CASSLGTGSGYNEQFF.

The rearrangement links TRBV19 to TRBJ2-3; perhaps TRBD2 as D (5 bases). CDR3 size: 17 residues. Germline assignment: CDR1 LNHDA and CDR2 SQIVND (reference sequence). V gave up 3 bases and J gave up 0 bases, with 16 bases separating them. The CDR3, as DNA: TGTGCCAGTAGTATCCGATCCAGCGGATTTAGCACAGATACGCAGTATTTT. This gives the protein CASSIRSSGFSTDTQYF.

This chain connects TRBV5-4 to TRBJ2-3; 12 nucleotides agree with TRBD2. There are 14 residues in the CDR3. Trimming at V came to 8 bases and at J to 2 bases, leaving 3 bases not matched to a gene. Per germline, CDR1 SGHNT and CDR2 YYREEE (reference sequence). CDR3 DNA: TGTGCCAGTAGGACTAGCGGGGACACAGATACGCAGTATTTT. Amino acid sequence: CASRTSGDTDTQYF.

The V and J genes are TRBV5-1 and TRBJ1-2, with D perhaps matching TRBD1 (5 bases). Germline CDR1 is SGHRS and CDR2 is YFSETQ. CDR3 length: 14 residues. V dropped 4 bases and J dropped 7 bases, with 17 bases sitting between them. The CDR3 protein is CASSGQAANAGYTF. The CDR3 DNA sequence: TGCGCCAGCAGCGGACAAGCGGCGAATGCTGGCTACACCTTC.

This CDR3 reads CATSRETTYEQYF. In DNA form, the CDR3 reads TGTGCCACCAGCAGAGAGACAACCTACGAGCAGTACTTC. The rearrangement links TRBV15 to TRBJ2-7; D is unresolved. The CDR3 totals 13 residues. The germline V and J ends were trimmed by 0 bases and 2 bases, with 5 bases remaining between them. From germline, CDR1 is LNHNV and CDR2 YYDKDF (reference sequence).

The genes are TRBV5-6 and TRBJ1-2, with a weak D call TRBD1 (6 bases). The CDR3 loop spans 15 amino acids. Trimming stripped 2 bases from V and 5 bases from J, with 16 bases between. The germline gives CDR1 SGHDT, CDR2 YYEEEE. The CDR3 DNA is TGTGCCAGCAGCTTCTGGGGACAAGGAGTTTATGGCTACACCTTC. As protein: CASSFWGQGVYGYTF.

The chain has TRBV9 and TRBJ2-1; 7 bases fit TRBD2. The V and J ends lost 3 bases and 10 bases, in that order; junction bases with no gene match: 10. Germline CDR1 SGDLS, CDR2 YYNGEE. The CDR3 spans 14 residues. The chain's CDR3 is CASSGRDYGSEQFF. The CDR3 coding sequence is TGTGCCAGCAGCGGCCGGGACTATGGGTCAGAGCAGTTCTTC.

The V call is TRBV10-3, the J call TRBJ1-3; 8 bases fit TRBD1. The CDR3 extends over 14 amino acids. Looked up from germline, CDR1 is ENHRY and CDR2 is SYGVKD. Trimming at V came to 6 bases and at J to 2 bases, leaving 3 bases not matched to a gene. The CDR3 reads CAIRTTGAGNTIYF. The CDR3 nucleotides are TGTGCCATCAGAACGACAGGGGCTGGAAACACCATATATTTT.

The V gene is TRBV6-1, the J gene TRBJ2-5, with D unresolved. Trimming removed 4 bases at V and 4 bases at J, with 19 bases between. This CDR3 contains 16 residues. Germline V gene sequence: CDR1 MNHNS, CDR2 SASEGT. CDR3 region: CASSGQVRTTGETQYF. Here the CDR3 DNA reads TGTGCCAGCAGTGGGCAGGTTAGGACGACGGGAGAGACCCAGTACTTC.

The chain recombines TRBV18 with TRBJ1-2, with D perhaps matching TRBD1 (5 bases). The CDR3 runs 13 residues. The V gene's germline CDR1 is KGHSH and CDR2 LQKENI. Trimming removed 3 bases from V and 6 bases from J, with 11 bases in between. CDR3 sequence: CASSPGQLNGYTF. CDR3 DNA: TGTGCCAGCTCACCCGGACAACTCAATGGCTACACCTTC.

The J gene is TRBJ2-3, the V gene TRBV29-1, with a weak D call TRBD2 (5 bases). CDR1 SQVTM and CDR2 ANQGSEA come from the germline V gene. The CDR3 has 14 amino acids. The V end was cut by 3 bases, the J end by 1 base, with 11 bases between. The chain's CDR3 is CSVDPLAGTDTQYF. As DNA, the CDR3 is TGCAGCGTTGATCCTCTAGCAGGCACAGATACGCAGTATTTT.

Here the CDR3 DNA reads TGTGCCAGCAGTTACGAGGGCGATACGCAGTATTTT. This gives the protein CASSYEGDTQYF. V is TRBV6-7 and J is TRBJ2-3, with a possible D match to TRBD2 (5 bases). TRBV6-7 is annotated as an ORF whose role is uncertain. The CDR3 sequence is 12 residues long. V lost 2 bases, J lost 6 bases, and 6 bases lay in between.

The table lists this clone with a few counts. The genes are TRBV7-3 and TRBJ2-2; D is possibly TRBD2 (6 bases). The CDR3 covers 16 residues. Trimming removed 3 bases at V and 2 bases at J, with 13 bases between. Germline V gives CDR1 SGHTA, CDR2 FQGTGA. CDR3 nucleotide sequence: TGTGCCAGCAGCTTCGGGGCGGGATTTAACACCGGGGAGCTGTTTTTT. This encodes CASSFGAGFNTGELFF.

The V call is TRBV5-4, the J call TRBJ2-5, with 10 bases fitting TRBD2. The CDR3 is 14 residues long. Losses at the gene ends were 2 bases for V and 3 bases for J; bases not matched to a gene: 1. Per the germline V gene, CDR1 is SGHNT and CDR2 is YYREEE (reference sequence). As DNA, the CDR3 is TGTGCCAGCAGCTTCGGACTAGCGGAAGAGACCCAGTACTTC. Encoded protein: CASSFGLAEETQYF.

The rearrangement joins TRBV6-6 to TRBJ2-7; D might be TRBD2 (5 bases). This CDR3 contains 14 residues. V was shortened by 3 bases and J by 0 bases, with 9 bases between the two germline ends. Looked up from germline, CDR1 is MNHNY and CDR2 is SVGAGI (reference sequence). CDR3 bases: TGTGCCAGCAGTTATAACCGGGACTCCTACGAGCAGTACTTC. Translated: CASSYNRDSYEQYF.

The CDR3 DNA sequence: TGTGCCAGCAGTTGGCCCGGGGTCTCTGGAAACACCATATATTTT. Residues: CASSWPGVSGNTIYF. The chain couples TRBV6-6 to TRBJ1-3; no reliable D call. From germline, CDR1 is MNHNY and CDR2 SVGAGI (reference sequence). Trimming shortened V by 4 bases and J by 0 bases, and 10 bases separated the two germline ends. The CDR3 extends over 15 amino acids.

This chain uses TRBV7-3 with TRBJ2-1, with D possibly being TRBD2 (7 bases). The V gene's germline CDR1 is SGHTA and CDR2 FQGTGA. The CDR3 runs to 16 residues. V lost 2 bases, J lost 3 bases, and 14 bases lay in between. The CDR3, as DNA: TGTGCCAGCAGCTTACACGCGGGGGCTATCTACAATGAGCAGTTCTTC. This codes for CASSLHAGAIYNEQFF. The variable domain in full, with the rest retrieved from reference TRBV7-3 and TRBJ2-1, is GAGVSQTPSNKVTEKGKYVELRCDPISGHTALYWYRQSLGQGPEFLIYFQGTGAADDSGLPNDRFFAVRPEGSVSTLKIQRTERGDSAVYLCASSLHAGAIYNEQFFGPGTRLTVL.

The chain combines TRBV4-2 with TRBJ2-2; possible D gene TRBD2, 6 bases. The V and J ends lost 0 bases and 6 bases respectively, with 20 bases between them. This CDR3 spans 18 amino acids. Germline V CDR1 and CDR2: LGHNA, YNFKEQ. The CDR3 loop is CASSQEGPGATRAGELFF. In nucleotides, the CDR3 is TGTGCCAGCAGCCAAGAGGGTCCGGGAGCTACGAGGGCCGGGGAGCTGTTTTTT.

CDR3 protein: CASSVEGTGGRETQYF. Here the CDR3 DNA reads TGTGCCAGCAGCGTAGAGGGGACAGGGGGCCGGGAGACCCAGTACTTC. V is TRBV9 and J is TRBJ2-5; TRBD1 aligns across 12 bases. The CDR3 contains 16 residues. Germline V gene data show CDR1 as SGDLS and CDR2 as YYNGEE. V lost 0 bases and J lost 5; bases outside the gene matches: 5.

This rearrangement joins TRBV10-2 to TRBJ2-3; 11 bases are shared with TRBD2. The CDR3 has 15 amino acids. Trimming took 6 bases from V and 3 from J; bases not matched to a gene: 5. CDR1 is WSHSY, CDR2 SAAADI, per germline. CDR3 region: CASSLTSGRTDTQYF. As DNA, the CDR3 is TGCGCCAGCAGCCTAACTAGCGGGAGAACAGATACGCAGTATTTT.

In its sample, this clone was seen once. J is TRBJ2-5 and V is TRBV2, with TRBD2 matching over 8 bases. CDR1 and CDR2 (germline): SNHLY, FYNNEI. The V segment lost 7 bases and the J segment 4 bases; nucleotides outside the gene matches: 14. This CDR3 is built from 16 residues. The CDR3 nucleotides read TGTGCCAGCAAAACGTGGAGCGGGAGCCCGGGAGAGACCCAGTACTTC. This gives the protein CASKTWSGSPGETQYF.